This record concerns one T cell receptor (beta chain) sequence. These data originate in a study of blood T cell repertoires in COVID-19. V trimming: 2 bases; J trimming: 3 bases; junction bases outside the gene matches: 3. Germline V lookup: CDR1 MDHEN, CDR2 SYDVKM. This CDR3 has 15 residues. Ages ranged from about 18 to 89 years, with residence in about two dozen US areas. TCRdb's table, derived via immunoSEQ multiplex PCR, lists solely in-frame clones and lacks some. Of about 210,000 clones listed, around 81% are singletons. The V and J genes are TRBV28 and TRBJ1-5; 8 nucleotides match TRBD1. Sequenced sample: PBMCs or T cells enriched from blood (not recorded which). This clonotype originated in a woman between 45 and 60 years old with acute COVID-19. The DNA of the CDR3 is TGTGCCAGCAGTTTAGGGACAGGCTACAATCAGCCCCAGCATTTT. Translating it yields CASSLGTGYNQPQHF. The full variable domain, with the rest looked up from reference TRBV28 and TRBJ1-5, is DVKVTQSSRYLVKRTGEKVFLECVQDMDHENMFWYRQDPGLGLRLIYFSYDVKMKEKGDIPEGYSVSREKKERFSLILESASTNQTSMYLCASSLGTGYNQPQHFGDGTRLSIL.